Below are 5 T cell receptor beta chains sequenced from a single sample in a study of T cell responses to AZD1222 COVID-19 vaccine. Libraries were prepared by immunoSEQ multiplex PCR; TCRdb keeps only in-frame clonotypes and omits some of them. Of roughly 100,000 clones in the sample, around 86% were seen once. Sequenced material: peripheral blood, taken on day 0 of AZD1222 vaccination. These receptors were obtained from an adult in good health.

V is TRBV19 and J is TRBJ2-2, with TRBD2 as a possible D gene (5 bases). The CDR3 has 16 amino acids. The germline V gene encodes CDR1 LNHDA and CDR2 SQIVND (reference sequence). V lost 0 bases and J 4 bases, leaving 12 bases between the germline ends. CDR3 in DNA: TGTGCCAGTAGTATAGATGGACTCGCAGGCACCGGGGAGCTGTTTTTT. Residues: CASSIDGLAGTGELFF.

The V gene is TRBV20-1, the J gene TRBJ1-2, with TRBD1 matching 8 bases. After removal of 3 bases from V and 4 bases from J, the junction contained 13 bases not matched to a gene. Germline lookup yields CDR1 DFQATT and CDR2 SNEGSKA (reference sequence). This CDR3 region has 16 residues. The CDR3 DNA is TGCAGTGCTAGTATTAATGCTGGCGGACAGGGCTATGGCTACACCTTC. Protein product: CSASINAGGQGYGYTF.

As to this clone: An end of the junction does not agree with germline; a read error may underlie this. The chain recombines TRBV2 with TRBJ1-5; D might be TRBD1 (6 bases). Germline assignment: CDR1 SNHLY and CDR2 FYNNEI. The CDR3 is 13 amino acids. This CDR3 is CASSGQSGTFKTF. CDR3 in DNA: TGTGCCAGCAGTGGGCAATCTGGGACATTCAAAACTTTT.

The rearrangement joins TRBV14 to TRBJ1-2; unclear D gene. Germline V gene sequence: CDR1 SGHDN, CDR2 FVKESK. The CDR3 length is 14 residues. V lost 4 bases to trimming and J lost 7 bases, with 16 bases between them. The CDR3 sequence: CASSLYRAESGYTF. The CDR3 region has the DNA TGTGCCAGCAGCCTCTACCGGGCAGAGTCTGGCTACACCTTC. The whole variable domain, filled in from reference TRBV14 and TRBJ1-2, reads EAGVTQFPSHSVIEKGQTVTLRCDPISGHDNLYWYRRVMGKEIKFLLHFVKESKQDESGMPNNRFLAERTGGTYSTLKVQPAELEDSGVYFCASSLYRAESGYTFGSGTRLTVV.

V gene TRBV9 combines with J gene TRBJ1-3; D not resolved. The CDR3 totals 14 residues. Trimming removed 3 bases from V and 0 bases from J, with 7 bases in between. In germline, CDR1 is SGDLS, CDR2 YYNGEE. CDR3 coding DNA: TGTGCCAGCAGCGCAGGATACTCTGGAAACACCATATATTTT. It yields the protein CASSAGYSGNTIYF.